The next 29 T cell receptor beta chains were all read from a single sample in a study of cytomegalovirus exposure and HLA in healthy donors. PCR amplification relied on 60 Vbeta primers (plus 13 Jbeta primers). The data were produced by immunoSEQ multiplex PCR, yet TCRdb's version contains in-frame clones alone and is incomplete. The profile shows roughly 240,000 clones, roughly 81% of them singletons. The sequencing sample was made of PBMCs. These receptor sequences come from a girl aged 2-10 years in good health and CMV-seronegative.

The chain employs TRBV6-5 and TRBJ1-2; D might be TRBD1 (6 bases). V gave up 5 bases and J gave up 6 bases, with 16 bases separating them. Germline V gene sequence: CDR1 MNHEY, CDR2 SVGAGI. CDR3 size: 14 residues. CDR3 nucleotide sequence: TGTGCCAGCAGTATCACCAGGGGCCGCGATGGCTACACCTTC. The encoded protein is CASSITRGRDGYTF.

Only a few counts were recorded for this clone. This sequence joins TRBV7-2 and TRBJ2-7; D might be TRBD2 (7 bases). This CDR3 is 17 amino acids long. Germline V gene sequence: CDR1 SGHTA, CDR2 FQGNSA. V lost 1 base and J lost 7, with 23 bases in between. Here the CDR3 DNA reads TGTGCCAGCAGCTTAGTGTCCGGGGGGCCAGGGGTGGGGGAGCAGTACTTC. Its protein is CASSLVSGGPGVGEQYF.

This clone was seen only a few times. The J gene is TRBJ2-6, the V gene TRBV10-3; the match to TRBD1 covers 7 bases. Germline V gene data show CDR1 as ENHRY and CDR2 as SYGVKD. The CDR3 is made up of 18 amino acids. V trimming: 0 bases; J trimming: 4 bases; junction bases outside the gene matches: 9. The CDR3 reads CAISESDRDLNGANVLTF. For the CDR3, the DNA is TGTGCCATCAGTGAGTCTGACAGGGATTTGAACGGGGCCAACGTCCTGACTTTC.

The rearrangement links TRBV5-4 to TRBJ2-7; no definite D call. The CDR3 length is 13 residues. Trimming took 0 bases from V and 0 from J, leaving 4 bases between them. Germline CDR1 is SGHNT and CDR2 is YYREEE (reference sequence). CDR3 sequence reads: CASSLEHSYEQYF. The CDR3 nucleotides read TGTGCCAGCAGCTTGGAACACTCCTACGAGCAGTACTTC.

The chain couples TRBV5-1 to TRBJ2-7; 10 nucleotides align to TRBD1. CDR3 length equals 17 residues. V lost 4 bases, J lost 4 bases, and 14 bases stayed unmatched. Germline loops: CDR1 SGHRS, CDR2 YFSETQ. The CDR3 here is CASSLYKTGGRVYEQYF. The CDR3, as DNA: TGCGCCAGCAGCCTGTATAAGACAGGGGGCCGTGTATACGAGCAGTACTTC.

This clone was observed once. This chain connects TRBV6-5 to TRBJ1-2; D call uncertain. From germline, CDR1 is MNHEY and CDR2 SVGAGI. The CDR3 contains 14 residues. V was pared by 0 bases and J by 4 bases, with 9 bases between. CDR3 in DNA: TGTGCCAGCAGTTACTCGGCTTCTTTCTATGGCTACACCTTC. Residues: CASSYSASFYGYTF.

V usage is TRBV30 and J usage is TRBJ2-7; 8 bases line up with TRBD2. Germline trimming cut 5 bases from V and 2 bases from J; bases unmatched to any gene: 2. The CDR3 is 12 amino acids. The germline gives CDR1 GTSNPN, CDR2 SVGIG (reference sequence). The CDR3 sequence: CAWGGGTYEQYF. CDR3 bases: TGTGCCTGGGGCGGGGGGACCTACGAGCAGTACTTC.

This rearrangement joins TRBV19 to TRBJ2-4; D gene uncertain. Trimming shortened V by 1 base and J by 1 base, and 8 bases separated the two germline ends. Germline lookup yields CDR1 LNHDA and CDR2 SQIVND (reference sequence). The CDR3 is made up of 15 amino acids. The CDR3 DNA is TGTGCCAGTAGTATAGCCCCCCGGGCCAAAAACATTCAGTACTTC. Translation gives CASSIAPRAKNIQYF.

The CDR3 here is CASRREGGYTF. DNA for the CDR3: TGTGCCAGCAGGAGGGAAGGAGGCTACACCTTC. The chain has TRBV6-5 and TRBJ1-2; D uncertain. This CDR3 contains 11 residues. In germline, CDR1 is MNHEY, CDR2 SVGAGI. The V end lost 6 bases, the J end lost 8 bases, and 10 bases lay between the germline ends.

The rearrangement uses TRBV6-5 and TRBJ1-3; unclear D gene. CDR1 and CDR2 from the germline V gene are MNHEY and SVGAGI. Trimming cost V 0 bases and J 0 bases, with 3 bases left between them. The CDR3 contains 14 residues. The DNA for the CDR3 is TGTGCCAGCAGTTACTCGAGCTCTGGAAACACCATATATTTT. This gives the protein CASSYSSSGNTIYF.

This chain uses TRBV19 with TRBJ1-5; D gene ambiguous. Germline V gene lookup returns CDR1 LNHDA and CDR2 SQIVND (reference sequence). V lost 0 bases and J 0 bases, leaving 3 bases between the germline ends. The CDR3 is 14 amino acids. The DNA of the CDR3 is TGTGCCAGTAGTATAGAGTATAGCAATCAGCCCCAGCATTTT. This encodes CASSIEYSNQPQHF.

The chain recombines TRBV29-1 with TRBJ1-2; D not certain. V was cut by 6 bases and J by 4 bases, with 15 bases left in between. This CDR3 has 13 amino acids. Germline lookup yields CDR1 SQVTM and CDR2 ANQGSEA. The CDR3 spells CSVRLASGYGYTF. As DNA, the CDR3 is TGCAGCGTACGCCTCGCTAGCGGCTATGGCTACACCTTC.

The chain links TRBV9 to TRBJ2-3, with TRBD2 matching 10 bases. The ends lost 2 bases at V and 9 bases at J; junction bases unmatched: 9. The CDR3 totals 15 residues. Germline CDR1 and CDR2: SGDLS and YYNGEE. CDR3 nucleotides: TGTGCCAGCAGCGTGGCTAGCGGGAGTGCTGAAACGCAGTATTTT. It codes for CASSVASGSAETQYF.

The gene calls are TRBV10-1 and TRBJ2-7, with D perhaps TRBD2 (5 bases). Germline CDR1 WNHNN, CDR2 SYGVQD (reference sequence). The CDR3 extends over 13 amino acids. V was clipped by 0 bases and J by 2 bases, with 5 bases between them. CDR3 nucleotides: TGCGCCAGCAGTGAGTCCGGGACCTACGAGCAGTACTTC. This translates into CASSESGTYEQYF.

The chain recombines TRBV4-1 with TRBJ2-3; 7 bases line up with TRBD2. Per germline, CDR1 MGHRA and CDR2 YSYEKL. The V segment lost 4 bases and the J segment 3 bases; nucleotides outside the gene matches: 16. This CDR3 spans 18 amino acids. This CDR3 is CASSPLISGTRGTDTQYF. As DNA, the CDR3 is TGCGCCAGCAGCCCTCTTATCAGCGGGACCCGAGGGACAGATACGCAGTATTTT.

CDR3 coding DNA: TGTGCCAGCAGTACCCAGACTCTTAGGGAGGAAAAACTGTTTTTT. As protein: CASSTQTLREEKLFF. V and J are TRBV6-1 and TRBJ1-4; D is uncertain. CDR1 and CDR2 (germline): MNHNS, SASEGT. This CDR3 contains 15 residues. V shed 5 bases and J shed 8 bases, with 18 bases lying between them.

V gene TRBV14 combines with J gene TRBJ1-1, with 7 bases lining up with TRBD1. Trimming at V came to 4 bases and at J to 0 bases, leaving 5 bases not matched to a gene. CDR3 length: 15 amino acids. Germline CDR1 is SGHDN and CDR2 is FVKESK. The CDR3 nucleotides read TGTGCCAGCAGCCCAGGAAGGGGGCTGAACACTGAAGCTTTCTTT. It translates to CASSPGRGLNTEAFF.

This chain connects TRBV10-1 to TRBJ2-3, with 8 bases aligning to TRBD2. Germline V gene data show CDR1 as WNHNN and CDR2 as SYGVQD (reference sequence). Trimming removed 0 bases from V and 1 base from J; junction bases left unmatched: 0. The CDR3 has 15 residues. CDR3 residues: CASSESLAGTDTQYF. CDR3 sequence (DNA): TGCGCCAGCAGTGAGTCACTAGCGGGCACAGATACGCAGTATTTT.

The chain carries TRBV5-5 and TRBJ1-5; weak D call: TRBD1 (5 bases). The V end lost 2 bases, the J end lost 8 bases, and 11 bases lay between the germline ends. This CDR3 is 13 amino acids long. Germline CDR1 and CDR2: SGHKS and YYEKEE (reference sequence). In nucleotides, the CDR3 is TGTGCCAGCAGCTTATCCAGGGCTGAGCCCCAGCATTTT. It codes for CASSLSRAEPQHF.

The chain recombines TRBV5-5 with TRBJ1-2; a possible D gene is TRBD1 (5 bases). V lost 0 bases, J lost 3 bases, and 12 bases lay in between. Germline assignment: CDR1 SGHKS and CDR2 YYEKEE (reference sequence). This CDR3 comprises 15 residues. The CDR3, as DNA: TGTGCCAGCAGCTTGGCCGGCGGGGGGTACTATGGCTACACCTTC. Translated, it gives CASSLAGGGYYGYTF.

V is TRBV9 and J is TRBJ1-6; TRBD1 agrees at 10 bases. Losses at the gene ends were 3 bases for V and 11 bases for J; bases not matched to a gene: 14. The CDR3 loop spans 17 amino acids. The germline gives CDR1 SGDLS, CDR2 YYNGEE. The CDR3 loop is CASSARETGGVETPLHF. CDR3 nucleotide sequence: TGTGCCAGCAGCGCGAGAGAGACAGGGGGCGTTGAGACACCCCTCCACTTT.

The CDR3 loop is CASSLPSGGAHEQYF. The CDR3 DNA sequence: TGTGCCAGCAGCTTACCTAGCGGGGGGGCTCACGAGCAGTACTTC. The rearrangement uses TRBV7-8 and TRBJ2-7; 12 nucleotides agree with TRBD2. The germline V gene has CDR1 SGHVS and CDR2 FQNEAQ. J lost 5 bases, V lost 2 bases, and 4 bases had no gene match. The CDR3 is 15 amino acids. Full variable domain (rest looked up from reference TRBV7-8 and TRBJ2-7): GAGVSQSPRYKVAKRGQDVALRCDPISGHVSLFWYQQALGQGPEFLTYFQNEAQLDKSGLPSDRFFAERPEGSVSTLKIQRTQQEDSAVYLCASSLPSGGAHEQYFGPGTRLTVT.

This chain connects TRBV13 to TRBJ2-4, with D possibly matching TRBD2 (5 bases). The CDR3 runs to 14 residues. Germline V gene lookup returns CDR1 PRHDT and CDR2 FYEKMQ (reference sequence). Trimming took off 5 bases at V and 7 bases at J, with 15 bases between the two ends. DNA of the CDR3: TGTGCCAGCAGCCCGTCCGGGCCGGGGAACATTCAGTACTTC. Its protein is CASSPSGPGNIQYF.

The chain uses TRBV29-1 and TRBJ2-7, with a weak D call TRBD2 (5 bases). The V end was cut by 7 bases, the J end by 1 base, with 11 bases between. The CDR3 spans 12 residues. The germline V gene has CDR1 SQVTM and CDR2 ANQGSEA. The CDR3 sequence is CSARGDSYEQYF. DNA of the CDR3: TGCAGCGCACGGGGTGATTCCTACGAGCAGTACTTC.

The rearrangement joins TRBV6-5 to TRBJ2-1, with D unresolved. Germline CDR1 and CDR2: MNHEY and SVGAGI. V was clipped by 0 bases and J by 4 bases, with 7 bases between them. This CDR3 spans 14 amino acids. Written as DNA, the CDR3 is TGTGCCAGCAGTTACTCCTTCCCGTACAATGAGCAGTTCTTC. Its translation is CASSYSFPYNEQFF.

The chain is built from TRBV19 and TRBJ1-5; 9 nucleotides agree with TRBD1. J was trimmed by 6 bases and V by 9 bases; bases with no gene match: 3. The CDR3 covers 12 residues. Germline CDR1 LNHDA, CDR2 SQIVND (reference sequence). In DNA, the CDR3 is TGTGCCAGACAGGGGGCGGGTCAGCCCCAGCATTTT. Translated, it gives CARQGAGQPQHF. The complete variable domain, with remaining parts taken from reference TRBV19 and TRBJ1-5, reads DGGITQSPKYLFRKEGQNVTLSCEQNLNHDAMYWYRQDPGQGLRLIYYSQIVNDFQKGDIAEGYSVSREKKESFPLTVTSAQKNPTAFYLCARQGAGQPQHFGDGTRLSIL.

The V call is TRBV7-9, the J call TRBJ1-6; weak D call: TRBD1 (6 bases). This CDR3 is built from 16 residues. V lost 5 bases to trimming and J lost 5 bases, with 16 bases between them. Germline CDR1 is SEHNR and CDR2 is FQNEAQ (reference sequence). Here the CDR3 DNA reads TGTGCCAGCAGCAACCAGGGGCGGAGGCATAATTCACCCCTCCACTTT. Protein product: CASSNQGRRHNSPLHF.

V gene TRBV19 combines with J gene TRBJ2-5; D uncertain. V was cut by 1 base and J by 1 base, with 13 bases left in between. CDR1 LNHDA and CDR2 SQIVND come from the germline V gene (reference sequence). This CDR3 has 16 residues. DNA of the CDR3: TGTGCCAGTAGTATAGGAGGAGCAGTTCTCCAAGAGACCCAGTACTTC. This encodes CASSIGGAVLQETQYF.

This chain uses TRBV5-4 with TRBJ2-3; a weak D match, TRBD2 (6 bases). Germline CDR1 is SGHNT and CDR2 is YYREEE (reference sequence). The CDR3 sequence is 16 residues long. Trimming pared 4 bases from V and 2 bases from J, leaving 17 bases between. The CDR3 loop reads CASSAILGGPTDTQYF. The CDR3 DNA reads TGTGCCAGCAGCGCGATATTGGGAGGCCCCACAGATACGCAGTATTTT.